Shown below are 12 T cell receptor beta chains from a single sample sequenced in a study of T cell responses to AZD1222 COVID-19 vaccine. Clones were read by immunoSEQ multiplex PCR, and TCRdb kept only the in-frame ones, dropping some. The table includes 200,000 or so clones, roughly 93% detected once. The specimen was peripheral blood, collected on day 0 of AZD1222 vaccination. Receptor source: an adult in good health.

V usage is TRBV27 and J usage is TRBJ1-2, with a possible D match to TRBD1 (6 bases). Trimming shortened V by 0 bases and J by 2 bases, and 7 bases separated the two germline ends. Per germline, CDR1 MNHEY and CDR2 SMNVEV (reference sequence). The CDR3 is 14 amino acids. The CDR3 nucleotides are TGTGCCAGCAGTTTATCAACAGGGAACTATGGCTACACCTTC. Translated: CASSLSTGNYGYTF.

V and J are TRBV28 and TRBJ1-5; perhaps TRBD1 as D (6 bases). V was clipped by 2 bases and J by 6 bases, with 11 bases between them. Germline V gene lookup returns CDR1 MDHEN and CDR2 SYDVKM. The CDR3 extends over 14 amino acids. CDR3: CASSLLGGGQPQHF. Written as DNA, the CDR3 is TGTGCCAGCAGTTTACTAGGGGGGGGTCAGCCCCAGCATTTT.

J is TRBJ2-7 and V is TRBV28, with 9 bases matching TRBD1. The germline CDR1 and CDR2 sequences are MDHEN and SYDVKM. The CDR3 contains 15 residues. The trim removed 3 bases at V and 6 bases at J, leaving 9 bases unmatched. The CDR3 loop is CASSFIGTGNREQYF. CDR3 nucleotide sequence: TGTGCCAGCAGTTTTATCGGGACAGGGAACCGCGAGCAGTACTTC.

The V gene is TRBV10-2, the J gene TRBJ1-1, with D maybe TRBD1 (6 bases). The CDR3 is 13 residues long. CDR1 is WSHSY and CDR2 is SAAADI in the germline V gene. The V and J ends lost 10 bases and 6 bases respectively, with 18 bases between them. This CDR3 reads CATVLGGRAEAFF. The CDR3 coding sequence is TGCGCCACCGTGCTTGGGGGGCGGGCTGAAGCTTTCTTT.

The rearrangement joins TRBV7-8 to TRBJ1-2, with D maybe TRBD1 (6 bases). The CDR3 contains 15 residues. V was cut by 5 bases and J by 4 bases, with 17 bases left in between. Germline assignment: CDR1 SGHVS and CDR2 FQNEAQ. CDR3 residues: CASSTLKGVGYGYTF. CDR3 bases: TGTGCCAGCAGCACCCTTAAGGGGGTTGGCTATGGCTACACCTTC.

The chain is built from TRBV5-6 and TRBJ2-2; TRBD2 aligns across 12 bases. From germline, CDR1 is SGHDT and CDR2 YYEEEE. Trimming cost V 9 bases and J 3 bases; bases outside gene matches: 3. The CDR3 loop spans 14 amino acids. The CDR3 DNA is TGTGCCACCGGGACTAGCGGGCACACCGGGGAGCTGTTTTTT. Its translation: CATGTSGHTGELFF.

The gene calls are TRBV28 and TRBJ1-5; D gene ambiguous. The CDR3 runs to 14 residues. Germline-derived CDR1 and CDR2 are MDHEN and SYDVKM. Between the trimmed V and J ends, which lost 7 bases and 2 bases, there was a span of 12 bases. The CDR3 DNA reads as TGTGCCAGCATGTTACTCGAGGGCAATCAGCCCCAGCATTTT. Translation: CASMLLEGNQPQHF.

V gene TRBV28 combines with J gene TRBJ1-2; 9 bases line up with TRBD1. Germline CDR1 and CDR2: MDHEN and SYDVKM. Germline trimming cut 1 base from V and 3 bases from J; bases unmatched to any gene: 6. This CDR3 spans 16 amino acids. The CDR3 nucleotides are TGTGCCAGCAGTTTATCCGGGACAGGGAGCGACTATGGCTACACCTTC. Protein sequence: CASSLSGTGSDYGYTF.

J is TRBJ2-1 and V is TRBV10-2, with TRBD2 matching 9 bases. This CDR3 is built from 15 residues. Trimming cost V 2 bases and J 6 bases; bases outside gene matches: 5. Germline lookup yields CDR1 WSHSY and CDR2 SAAADI. CDR3 protein: CASSEGLANGNEQFF. For the CDR3, the DNA is TGCGCCAGCAGTGAGGGACTAGCGAATGGCAATGAGCAGTTCTTC.

V is TRBV7-9 and J is TRBJ2-2; D unclear. Germline CDR1 SEHNR, CDR2 FQNEAQ (reference sequence). V gave up 5 bases and J gave up 4 bases, with 11 bases separating them. CDR3 length equals 14 residues. The CDR3 reads CASSPVSSTGELFF. As DNA, the CDR3 is TGTGCCAGCAGCCCAGTGAGTTCCACCGGGGAGCTGTTTTTT.

A few counts support this clone. The chain is built from TRBV28 and TRBJ2-7, with D unclear. The V end was cut by 6 bases, the J end by 0 bases, with 15 bases between. From germline, CDR1 is MDHEN and CDR2 SYDVKM. The CDR3 covers 15 residues. CDR3 DNA sequence: TGTGCCAGCAGCATCGCAGGCCCGAGCTCCTACGAGCAGTACTTC. This encodes CASSIAGPSSYEQYF.

The V call is TRBV4-3, the J call TRBJ2-1, with D maybe TRBD2 (5 bases). The CDR3 is 17 residues long. CDR1 and CDR2 from the germline V gene are LGHNA and YSLEER. V lost 0 bases, J lost 4 bases, and 16 bases lay in between. The CDR3 DNA is TGCGCCAGCAGCCAAGAATTGGACTGGACTTTATACAATGAGCAGTTCTTC. Translating gives CASSQELDWTLYNEQFF.